This T cell receptor (beta chain) was recorded in a study of blood T cells in healthy people across ages. Overall study results and limits: A roughly linear age-dependent decrease characterized TCR beta diversity per million T cells. PBMCs went unsorted, and a conclusive naive versus antigen-experienced comparison was therefore prevented. Researchers deemed the diversity estimates from one million T cells underestimates.

Germline V gene data show CDR1 as DFQATT and CDR2 as SNEGSKA (reference sequence). Trimming at V came to 5 bases and at J to 7 bases, leaving 5 bases not matched to a gene. CDR3 length: 12 amino acids. Sample-barcoded 5' priming and a J-beta primer mix drove a second PCR of 7 to 11 cycles. TCRdb reprocessed the 5' RACE reads via MiXCR and lists one record per CDR3 protein. The table lists 1,500,000 or so distinct CDR3 sequences, under 55% of them singletons. For this clonotype: The antigen is not known.

This receptor was taken from a woman younger than 35 in good health. Input material: blood. The gene calls are TRBV20-1 and TRBJ1-2, with 9 bases aligning to TRBD1. The CDR3 DNA reads as TGCAGTGCTCCGGGACAGGGCTCTGGCTACACCTTC. Translating it yields CSAPGQGSGYTF.